The clone carrying this T cell receptor beta chain was counted a single time. With 2 bases removed from V and 0 bases from J, the gap between germline ends came to 16 bases. The CDR3 is 17 residues long. The germline V gene has CDR1 MGHRA and CDR2 YSYEKL. The data belong to a study of OX40 agonist ivuxolimab in advanced cancers. Clones were sequenced by immunoSEQ multiplex PCR, and TCRdb holds only the in-frame ones, with some missing. This table has about 46,000 clones, around 90% appearing once. This specimen consisted of CD4+ or CD8+ T cells sorted from blood, obtained in a trial of the OX40 agonist ivuxolimab. The chain carries TRBV4-1 and TRBJ1-1, with a weak D call TRBD1 (5 bases). The clonotype originates from an adult with an advanced solid tumor such as melanoma, head and neck, liver or kidney cancer. In DNA form, the CDR3 reads TGCGCCAGCAGCCAACTGCCCAGGGCTAGACTGAACACTGAAGCTTTCTTT. Its protein is CASSQLPRARLNTEAFF.